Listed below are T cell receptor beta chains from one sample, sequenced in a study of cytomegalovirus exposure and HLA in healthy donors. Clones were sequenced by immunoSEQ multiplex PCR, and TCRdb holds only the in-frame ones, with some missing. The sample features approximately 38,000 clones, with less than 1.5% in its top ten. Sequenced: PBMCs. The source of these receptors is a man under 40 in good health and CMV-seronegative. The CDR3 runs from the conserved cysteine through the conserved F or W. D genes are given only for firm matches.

cdr3_aa: CAWSGSSGRAWETQYF; cdr3_nt: TGTGCCTGGAGTGGTTCTAGCGGGAGGGCCTGGGAGACCCAGTACTTC; d_call: TRBD2; v_call: TRBV30; j_call: TRBJ2-5
cdr3_aa: CSVGGLTVDTQYF; cdr3_nt: TGCAGCGTTGGCGGCCTCACGGTTGATACGCAGTATTTT; d_call: NA; v_call: TRBV29-1; j_call: TRBJ2-3
cdr3_aa: CASSQVRGDSGNTIYF; cdr3_nt: TGTGCCAGCAGCCAAGTCCGCGGGGACTCTGGAAACACCATATATTTT; d_call: NA; v_call: TRBV14; j_call: TRBJ1-3
cdr3_aa: CASSASLRGTDTQYF; cdr3_nt: TGCGCCAGCAGCGCAAGTTTAAGAGGGACAGATACGCAGTATTTT; d_call: NA; v_call: TRBV4-3; j_call: TRBJ2-3
cdr3_aa: CASSQNTIYGYTF; cdr3_nt: TGCGCCAGCAGCCAAAACACGATCTATGGCTACACCTTC; d_call: NA; v_call: TRBV4-3; j_call: TRBJ1-2
cdr3_aa: CASSFGSGDYTF; cdr3_nt: TGTGCCAGCAGCTTCGGCTCGGGGGACTACACCTTC; d_call: NA; v_call: TRBV7-9; j_call: TRBJ1-2
cdr3_aa: CASSLAGTSVSYEQYF; cdr3_nt: TGTGCCAGCAGCTTAGCAGGGACTAGCGTTAGCTACGAGCAGTACTTC; d_call: TRBD2; v_call: TRBV7-8; j_call: TRBJ2-7
cdr3_aa: CASSQVWTRSYEQYF; cdr3_nt: TGCGCCAGCAGCCAAGTGTGGACTCGTTCGTACGAGCAGTACTTC; d_call: NA; v_call: TRBV4-1; j_call: TRBJ2-7
cdr3_aa: CASSPMTGTSNYGYTF; cdr3_nt: TGCGCCAGCAGCCCCATGACAGGGACCTCTAACTATGGCTACACCTTC; d_call: TRBD1; v_call: TRBV5-1; j_call: TRBJ1-2
cdr3_aa: CASSSTGGTEAFF; cdr3_nt: TGCGCCAGCAGCTCCACAGGGGGGACTGAAGCTTTCTTT; d_call: TRBD1; v_call: TRBV5-1; j_call: TRBJ1-1
cdr3_aa: CASSSLQGAGYEQYF; cdr3_nt: TGTGCCAGCAGTTCCCTACAGGGGGCAGGGTACGAGCAGTACTTC; d_call: TRBD1; v_call: TRBV11-2; j_call: TRBJ2-7
cdr3_aa: CASSQGSGSYEQYF; cdr3_nt: TGCGCCAGCAGCCAAGGGAGCGGATCCTACGAGCAGTACTTC; d_call: NA; v_call: TRBV4-3; j_call: TRBJ2-7
cdr3_aa: CASSHYRDRVVGSYNEQFF; cdr3_nt: TGCGCCAGCAGCCATTACCGGGACAGGGTGGTAGGCTCCTACAATGAGCAGTTCTTC; d_call: TRBD1; v_call: TRBV4-1; j_call: TRBJ2-1
cdr3_aa: CASSLVANEQFF; cdr3_nt: TGTGCCAGCAGCTTAGTAGCCAATGAGCAGTTCTTC; d_call: NA; v_call: TRBV5-4; j_call: TRBJ2-1
cdr3_aa: CASRVSPAAASSYNEQFF; cdr3_nt: TGTGCCAGTAGAGTATCACCGGCAGCGGCAAGCTCCTACAATGAGCAGTTCTTC; d_call: NA; v_call: TRBV19; j_call: TRBJ2-1
cdr3_aa: CASSLGLAGYNEQFF; cdr3_nt: TGTGCCAGCAGCTTAGGACTAGCGGGATACAATGAGCAGTTCTTC; d_call: TRBD2; v_call: TRBV11-1; j_call: TRBJ2-1
cdr3_aa: CAWSVSPPGNTIYF; cdr3_nt: TGTGCCTGGAGTGTTTCCCCTCCTGGAAACACCATATATTTT; d_call: NA; v_call: TRBV30; j_call: TRBJ1-3
cdr3_aa: CASSSAGITDTQYF; cdr3_nt: TGTGCCAGCAGCTCTGCGGGGATCACAGATACGCAGTATTTT; d_call: NA; v_call: TRBV5-6; j_call: TRBJ2-3
cdr3_aa: CASSFTGGAGNEKLFF; cdr3_nt: TGTGCCAGCAGCTTTACAGGGGGCGCTGGTAATGAAAAACTGTTTTTT; d_call: TRBD1; v_call: TRBV7-2; j_call: TRBJ1-4
cdr3_aa: CASSDQTGGDGANVLTF; cdr3_nt: TGTGCCAGCAGTGACCAGACAGGGGGCGATGGGGCCAACGTCCTGACTTTC; d_call: TRBD1; v_call: TRBV6-4; j_call: TRBJ2-6
cdr3_aa: CASSQDRLAVSYNEQFF; cdr3_nt: TGCGCCAGCAGCCAAGATAGGTTAGCGGTCTCCTACAATGAGCAGTTCTTC; d_call: NA; v_call: TRBV4-3; j_call: TRBJ2-1
cdr3_aa: CASSLGREQETQYF; cdr3_nt: TGTGCCAGCAGCTTAGGTCGGGAACAAGAGACCCAGTACTTC; d_call: NA; v_call: TRBV7-9; j_call: TRBJ2-5
cdr3_aa: CASSPRTGGNYGYTF; cdr3_nt: TGTGCCAGCAGCCCGAGGACAGGGGGTAACTATGGCTACACCTTC; d_call: TRBD1; v_call: TRBV5-4; j_call: TRBJ1-2
cdr3_aa: CASSSTGTDTQYF; cdr3_nt: TGTGCCAGCAGCTCGACTGGCACAGATACGCAGTATTTT; d_call: NA; v_call: TRBV7-9; j_call: TRBJ2-3
cdr3_aa: CASRSGVVGGELFF; cdr3_nt: TGTGCCAGCAGGTCGGGAGTAGTGGGCGGGGAGCTGTTTTTT; d_call: NA; v_call: TRBV4-2; j_call: TRBJ2-2
cdr3_aa: CASSQEREGATEAFF; cdr3_nt: TGCGCCAGCAGCCAAGAAAGGGAGGGAGCCACTGAAGCTTTCTTT; d_call: NA; v_call: TRBV4-1; j_call: TRBJ1-1
cdr3_aa: CAWSEAPLLAGMYNEQFF; cdr3_nt: TGTGCCTGGAGTGAAGCCCCTCTACTAGCGGGGATGTACAATGAGCAGTTCTTC; d_call: TRBD2; v_call: TRBV30; j_call: TRBJ2-1
cdr3_aa: CASSLDSPQGYTF; cdr3_nt: TGTGCCAGCAGCTTAGACAGCCCTCAGGGCTACACCTTC; d_call: NA; v_call: TRBV7-9; j_call: TRBJ1-2
cdr3_aa: CASSVSTGTYQPQHF; cdr3_nt: TGTGCCAGCAGTGTATCGACAGGGACTTATCAGCCCCAGCATTTT; d_call: TRBD1; v_call: TRBV6-1; j_call: TRBJ1-5
cdr3_aa: CACTRDRVNTEAFF; cdr3_nt: TGTGCCTGCACCAGGGACAGGGTGAACACTGAAGCTTTCTTT; d_call: TRBD1; v_call: TRBV30; j_call: TRBJ1-1
cdr3_aa: CASSLRTPQETQYF; cdr3_nt: TGTGCCAGCAGCTTAAGGACTCCGCAAGAGACCCAGTACTTC; d_call: NA; v_call: TRBV7-8; j_call: TRBJ2-5
cdr3_aa: CASSATGGAAGELFF; cdr3_nt: TGTGCCAGCAGCGCTACAGGGGGCGCGGCCGGGGAGCTGTTTTTT; d_call: TRBD1; v_call: TRBV9; j_call: TRBJ2-2
cdr3_aa: CASSQIATLNTEAFF; cdr3_nt: TGTGCCAGCAGCCAGATAGCCACACTAAACACTGAAGCTTTCTTT; d_call: NA; v_call: TRBV6-5; j_call: TRBJ1-1
cdr3_aa: CASSQGQGGTYEQYF; cdr3_nt: TGCGCCAGCAGCCAAGGACAGGGGGGAACCTACGAGCAGTACTTC; d_call: TRBD1; v_call: TRBV4-1; j_call: TRBJ2-7
cdr3_aa: CASSQDIRQRGYTF; cdr3_nt: TGCGCCAGCAGCCAAGATATCCGGCAGCGTGGCTACACCTTC; d_call: NA; v_call: TRBV4-3; j_call: TRBJ1-2
cdr3_aa: CASSEPRTGGISGYTF; cdr3_nt: TGTGCCAGCAGTGAACCGCGAACAGGGGGTATCTCAGGCTACACCTTC; d_call: TRBD1; v_call: TRBV25-1; j_call: TRBJ1-2
cdr3_aa: CASSRELHAYNEQFF; cdr3_nt: TGTGCCAGCTCGCGGGAGCTCCACGCCTACAATGAGCAGTTCTTC; d_call: TRBD2; v_call: TRBV25-1; j_call: TRBJ2-1
cdr3_aa: CASSYTSGRGYEQYF; cdr3_nt: TGTGCCAGCAGTTATACTAGCGGGAGGGGCTACGAGCAGTACTTC; d_call: TRBD2; v_call: TRBV5-6; j_call: TRBJ2-7
cdr3_aa: CASSRDRAYEQYF; cdr3_nt: TGTGCCAGCAGCCGGGACAGAGCCTACGAGCAGTACTTC; d_call: TRBD1; v_call: TRBV7-8; j_call: TRBJ2-7
cdr3_aa: CASSPGNREEQYF; cdr3_nt: TGTGCCAGCAGTCCAGGGAACCGGGAGGAGCAGTACTTC; d_call: NA; v_call: TRBV5-4; j_call: TRBJ2-7
cdr3_aa: CASSQAPLLEATEAFF; cdr3_nt: TGTGCCAGCAGCCAAGCCCCCCTTTTAGAAGCCACTGAAGCTTTCTTT; d_call: NA; v_call: TRBV4-2; j_call: TRBJ1-1
cdr3_aa: CARSERKMYKVNEQFF; cdr3_nt: TGTGCCAGAAGCGAACGAAAGATGTACAAAGTAAATGAGCAGTTCTTC; d_call: NA; v_call: TRBV6-1; j_call: TRBJ2-1
cdr3_aa: CASSQETALTDTQYF; cdr3_nt: TGCGCCAGCAGCCAAGAGACAGCTCTCACAGATACGCAGTATTTT; d_call: NA; v_call: TRBV4-3; j_call: TRBJ2-3
cdr3_aa: CASSLIPGTATGELFF; cdr3_nt: TGCGCCAGCAGCTTGATACCGGGAACGGCCACCGGGGAGCTGTTTTTT; d_call: NA; v_call: TRBV5-1; j_call: TRBJ2-2
cdr3_aa: CASSAYRDFRFYTDTQYF; cdr3_nt: TGTGCCAGCAGCGCTTACCGGGACTTTCGATTTTACACAGATACGCAGTATTTT; d_call: NA; v_call: TRBV7-2; j_call: TRBJ2-3
cdr3_aa: CASSGRGDLRSPLHF; cdr3_nt: TGTGCCAGCAGTGGCCGGGGGGACTTGAGGTCACCCCTCCACTTT; d_call: NA; v_call: TRBV6-1; j_call: TRBJ1-6
cdr3_aa: CASRRRQEDDSPLHF; cdr3_nt: TGTGCCAGCAGGAGAAGGCAGGAAGACGATTCACCCCTCCACTTT; d_call: NA; v_call: TRBV6-5; j_call: TRBJ1-6
cdr3_aa: CASSHTTGVETQYF; cdr3_nt: TGCGCCAGCAGCCATACCACAGGGGTGGAGACCCAGTACTTC; d_call: TRBD1; v_call: TRBV4-1; j_call: TRBJ2-5
cdr3_aa: CASSERGTSSYNEQFF; cdr3_nt: TGTGCCAGCAGTGAAAGGGGGACTAGCTCCTACAATGAGCAGTTCTTC; d_call: TRBD2; v_call: TRBV2; j_call: TRBJ2-1
cdr3_aa: CASSEQGLEQYF; cdr3_nt: TGTGCCAGCAGTGAACAGGGCCTCGAGCAGTACTTC; d_call: NA; v_call: TRBV2; j_call: TRBJ2-7
cdr3_aa: CASSYDLGDTRDEQFF; cdr3_nt: TGTGCCAGCAGTTACGATCTAGGGGACACTAGAGATGAGCAGTTCTTC; d_call: NA; v_call: TRBV6-5; j_call: TRBJ2-1
cdr3_aa: CASSLKDRAGYTF; cdr3_nt: TGTGCCAGCAGCCTAAAGGACAGGGCAGGCTACACCTTC; d_call: TRBD1; v_call: TRBV6-1; j_call: TRBJ1-2
cdr3_aa: CSVDPGGTEAFF; cdr3_nt: TGCAGCGTCGATCCAGGGGGCACTGAAGCTTTCTTT; d_call: TRBD1; v_call: TRBV29-1; j_call: TRBJ1-1
cdr3_aa: CASSLYSSYEQYF; cdr3_nt: TGTGCCAGCAGTCTGTACAGCTCCTACGAGCAGTACTTC; d_call: NA; v_call: TRBV6-6; j_call: TRBJ2-7
cdr3_aa: CASSQLSLADTQYF; cdr3_nt: TGTGCCAGCAGCCAACTTAGCCTCGCAGATACGCAGTATTTT; d_call: NA; v_call: TRBV14; j_call: TRBJ2-3
cdr3_aa: CASSLPWDRLNTEAFF; cdr3_nt: TGTGCCAGCAGCCTTCCTTGGGACAGGTTGAACACTGAAGCTTTCTTT; d_call: TRBD1; v_call: TRBV5-6; j_call: TRBJ1-1
cdr3_aa: CASSDQGDTGELFF; cdr3_nt: TGTGCCAGCAGTGATCAGGGTGACACCGGGGAGCTGTTTTTT; d_call: NA; v_call: TRBV2; j_call: TRBJ2-2